This TCR beta chain is drawn from a study of control samples from healthy donors and cancer patients. Using immunoSEQ multiplex PCR, the repertoire was profiled, and TCRdb retains in-frame clones only, with some absent. This table has 100,000 to 150,000 clones, around 92% appearing once. V was trimmed by 0 bases and J by 6 bases, leaving 14 bases between them. Per germline, CDR1 KGHSH and CDR2 LQKENI. CDR3 length: 15 amino acids. This clone has just one count. The sample was PBMCs. The V gene is TRBV18, the J gene TRBJ1-2, with D possibly being TRBD1 (5 bases). The source of this sequence is an elderly man with head and neck cancer. The CDR3 sequence: CASSPPEGLGDGYTF. The CDR3 coding sequence is TGTGCCAGCTCACCACCGGAGGGCCTAGGGGATGGCTACACCTTC.